The sequence of this T cell receptor beta chain was determined in a study of blood T cell repertoires in COVID-19. Study-wide context: PBMCs, B-cell-depleted T cells, or T cells provided the cDNA or gDNA that made up the material.

Trimming left V 5 bases short and J 7 bases short, with 12 bases between. Per the germline V gene, CDR1 is SEHNR and CDR2 is FQNEAQ (reference sequence). The CDR3 sequence is 14 residues long. Clones were sequenced by immunoSEQ multiplex PCR, and TCRdb holds only the in-frame ones, with some missing. Of about 120,000 clones listed, 80% to 90% were seen once; the top ten hold about 9.4%. What was sequenced was peripheral blood. The sequence derives from a human donor in a cohort sampled during active COVID-19. The rearrangement links TRBV7-9 to TRBJ1-6; possible D gene TRBD1, 5 bases. The CDR3 region is CASSLGQQNSPLHF. The CDR3 DNA is TGTGCCAGCAGCCTCGGACAACAGAATTCACCCCTCCACTTT. The whole variable domain, remainder taken from reference TRBV7-9 and TRBJ1-6, is DTGVSQNPRHKITKRGQNVTFRCDPISEHNRLYWYRQTLGQGPEFLTYFQNEAQLEKSRLLSDRFSAERPKGSFSTLEIQRTEQGDSAMYLCASSLGQQNSPLHFGNGTRLTVT.